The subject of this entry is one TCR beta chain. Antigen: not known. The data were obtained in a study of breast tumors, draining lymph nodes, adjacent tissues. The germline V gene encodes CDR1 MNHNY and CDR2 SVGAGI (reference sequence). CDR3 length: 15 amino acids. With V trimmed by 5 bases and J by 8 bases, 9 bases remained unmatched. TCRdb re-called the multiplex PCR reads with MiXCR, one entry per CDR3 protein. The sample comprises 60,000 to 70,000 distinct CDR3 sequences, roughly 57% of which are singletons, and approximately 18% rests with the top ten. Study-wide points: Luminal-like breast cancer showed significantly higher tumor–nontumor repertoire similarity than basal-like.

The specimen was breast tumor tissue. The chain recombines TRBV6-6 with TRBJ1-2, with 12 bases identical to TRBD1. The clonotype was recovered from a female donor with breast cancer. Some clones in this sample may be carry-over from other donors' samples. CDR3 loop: CASSKPGQGAEGYTF. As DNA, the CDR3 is TGTGCCAGCAGTAAACCGGGACAGGGGGCGGAAGGCTACACCTTC.